Listed below are T cell receptor beta chains from one sample, sequenced in a study of breast tumors, draining lymph nodes, adjacent tissues. TCRdb used MiXCR to reprocess the multiplex PCR reads, holding one entry per CDR3 protein. Of about 230,000 distinct CDR3 sequences in the sample, roughly 30% were seen once. Sequencing was carried out using axillary lymph node tissue. Receptors were obtained from a female donor with breast cancer. Some clones in this sample may be carry-over from other donors' samples. CDR3s include the opening cysteine and the closing phenylalanine or tryptophan. The D gene is left open where the match is weak. Expanded clones get a size class; other rows say once, few or many, or leave the size out.

V gene	D gene	clone size	J gene	CDR3 DNA	CDR3 protein
TRBV20-1	-	many	TRBJ2-1	TGCAGTGCTAGGGGGACCGACGTCTACAATGAGCAGTTCTTC	CSARGTDVYNEQFF
TRBV7-9	-	-	TRBJ1-4	TGTGCCAGCAGCCGTAGCGGGAGAGGGGCCGAAAAACTGTTTTTT	CASSRSGRGAEKLFF
TRBV5-8	-	-	TRBJ1-2	TGTGCCAGCAGCGTGGGGGACACGGGGCTGGGTGGCTACACCTTC	CASSVGDTGLGGYTF
TRBV28	-	few	TRBJ1-2	TGTGCCAGCAGTTTATCCGGTAGGGTACAGGGAAGAGGCTACACCTTC	CASSLSGRVQGRGYTF
TRBV5-1	TRBD1	-	TRBJ1-1	TGCGCCAGCAGCCAGGACAGGGTGAACACTGAAGCTTTCTTT	CASSQDRVNTEAFF
TRBV5-4	-	few	TRBJ2-6	TGTGCCAGCAGCCCCCGAGCGGAGGGACAAGGGACTTCTGGGGCCAACGTCCTGACTTTC	CASSPRAEGQGTSGANVLTF
TRBV28	-	few	TRBJ1-3	TGTGCCAGCCTTAGAGGGGGGACTGGAAACACCATATATTTT	CASLRGGTGNTIYF
TRBV15	-	-	TRBJ2-3	TGTGCCACCAGCAGTGATCAGGGGCGGGGCACAGATACGCAGTATTTT	CATSSDQGRGTDTQYF
TRBV27	-	many	TRBJ2-3	TGTGCCAGCAGTACAACAGGGCTGGGCGTCACAGATACGCAGTATTTT	CASSTTGLGVTDTQYF
TRBV28	-	-	TRBJ1-5	TGTGCCAGCAGAATAGGGCAGGGGAAATTTAATCAGCCCCAGCATTTT	CASRIGQGKFNQPQHF
TRBV5-1	TRBD2	many	TRBJ2-1	TGCGCCAGCAGGTCAGCCGGGACTAGTGGTGAGCAGTTCTTC	CASRSAGTSGEQFF
TRBV3-1	TRBD1	once	TRBJ1-2	TGTGCCAGCAGCCAAAGAGGGACAGGGTTATCTGGCACCTTC	CASSQRGTGLSGTF
TRBV28	-	many	TRBJ2-5	TGTGCCAGCAGTGGGTTTCGGGAGACCCAGTACTTC	CASSGFRETQYF
TRBV7-2	-	many	TRBJ2-5	TGTGCCAGCAGCCTCAATGGCCTAAGAGAGACCCAGTACTTC	CASSLNGLRETQYF
TRBV20-1	-	many	TRBJ2-4	TGCAGTGCCATCTGGACACCCAAAAACATTCAGTACTTC	CSAIWTPKNIQYF
TRBV7-9	-	many	TRBJ2-5	TGTGCCAGCAGCTCAACCAGCAGGGGAGGAAGAGAGACCCAGTACTTC	CASSSTSRGGRETQYF
TRBV15	TRBD2	-	TRBJ2-2	TGTGCCACCAGCAGAGTTTCGGGACTAGCGGGGGTGAACACCGGGGAGCTGTTTTTT	CATSRVSGLAGVNTGELFF
TRBV3-1	TRBD1	many	TRBJ2-7	TGTGCCAGTAGCCCGGGACAGGGGACCTACGAGCAGTACTTC	CASSPGQGTYEQYF
TRBV20-1	-	many	TRBJ1-5	TGCAGTGCTGTCGACAGTGATAGCAATCAGCCCCAGCATTTT	CSAVDSDSNQPQHF
TRBV7-9	-	few	TRBJ1-1	TGTGCCAGCAGCAACAAACAGGGTTCCGGAGCTTTCTTT	CASSNKQGSGAFF
TRBV6-1	-	-	TRBJ2-1	TGTGCCGGCTCTGGAGGGGGCTCCTACAATGAGCAGTTCTTC	CAGSGGGSYNEQFF
TRBV18	-	many	TRBJ1-6	TGTGCCAGCTCACCAACAAGCGACGGGGCCCTCCACTTT	CASSPTSDGALHF
TRBV29-1	-	many	TRBJ2-3	TGCAGCGTTAATAAGGCGGGAACTTCTCCAGATACGCAGTATTTT	CSVNKAGTSPDTQYF
TRBV4-2	-	many	TRBJ1-6	TGTGCCAGCAGCCAAGATGTAGCGGGGGGTTCCTATAATTCACCCCTCCACTTT	CASSQDVAGGSYNSPLHF
TRBV20-1	-	many	TRBJ2-5	TGCAGTGCTAGAGTTTTTGGCGAGGAGGAGACCCAGTACTTC	CSARVFGEEETQYF
TRBV7-9	-	-	TRBJ1-1	TGTGCCAGCAGCTTATATAACCTTACTGGGAACACTGAAGCTTTCTTT	CASSLYNLTGNTEAFF
TRBV10-1	-	few	TRBJ2-2	TGCGCCAGCAGTGGACAGGTGAACACCGGGGAGCTGTTTTTT	CASSGQVNTGELFF
TRBV28	TRBD1	few	TRBJ2-5	TGTGCCAGCAGTTCCACCGGGACAGGGGGCTTTAAGACCCAGTACTTC	CASSSTGTGGFKTQYF
TRBV5-1	-	many	TRBJ2-7	TGCGCCAGCAGAGGAGGGGCGGGCGAGCAGTACTTC	CASRGGAGEQYF
TRBV5-1	TRBD1	many	TRBJ2-3	TGCGCCAGCAGCAAGACAGGGCGATTGGACACAGATACGCAGTATTTT	CASSKTGRLDTDTQYF
TRBV20-1	TRBD1	many	TRBJ1-2	TGCAGTGCTAAGGGGACAGGGGACGGCTACACCTTC	CSAKGTGDGYTF
TRBV12-3/TRBV12-4	TRBD1	-	TRBJ1-2	TGTGCCAGGAGTCCCACAGGGGGGTATGGCTACACCTTC	CARSPTGGYGYTF
TRBV12-3/TRBV12-4	TRBD2	many	TRBJ2-1	TGTGCCAGCAGCTTAGGAGGACTAGCGGGAGGTTACAATGAGCAGTTCTTC	CASSLGGLAGGYNEQFF
TRBV7-9	-	-	TRBJ1-4	TGTGCCGGCACCCGGGGGGGGACGGACTACAATGAAAAACTGTTTTTT	CAGTRGGTDYNEKLFF
TRBV11-3	-	many	TRBJ2-3	TGTGCCAGCAGCGCAAGGGGGGGCGCAGATACGCAGTATTTT	CASSARGGADTQYF
TRBV11-2	-	-	TRBJ2-7	TGTGCCTGCAGCCTAAAACGGGGAAGCGAGCAGTACTTC	CACSLKRGSEQYF
TRBV11-2	TRBD1	many	TRBJ2-2	TGTGCCAGCAGCTTCGCCCGGACAGGGGGCGATGGCGGGGAGCTGTTTTTT	CASSFARTGGDGGELFF
TRBV29-1	-	many	TRBJ2-1	TGCAGTGGATCGGGGACGGCGACCAATGAGCAGTTCTTC	CSGSGTATNEQFF
TRBV11-1	TRBD1	many	TRBJ2-7	TGTGCCAGCAGCGCACTGGGACGGGACAGCTCCTACGAGCAGTACTTC	CASSALGRDSSYEQYF
TRBV7-8	-	-	TRBJ2-3	TGTGCCAGCAGCTTAGGGGGGACCCACCACAATGAGCAGTATTTT	CASSLGGTHHNEQYF